A selection of T cell receptor beta chains follows, all from one sample in a study of cytomegalovirus exposure and HLA in healthy donors. Produced via immunoSEQ multiplex PCR; TCRdb's table is partial and in-frame only. This repertoire shows hundreds of thousands of clones, about nine tenths found once; its top ten account for 1.5% to 2.5%. The sample consisted of PBMCs. These receptors came from a young woman in good health and CMV-seropositive. Both conserved end residues are part of each CDR3. Each record gives: J gene, clone size, D gene, V gene, CDR3 DNA, CDR3 protein. D genes are given only for firm matches. Rows give clone size only sometimes, using once, few, many, or a class for an expanded clone.

>TRBJ2-1|.|.|TRBV2
TGTGCCAGCAGTGAAAGGTGGGAGAGAACCTACAATGAGCAGTTCTTC
CASSERWERTYNEQFF
>TRBJ2-7|.|.|TRBV19
TGTGCCAGTACTGGGACACTACGACACTACGAGCAGTACTTC
CASTGTLRHYEQYF
>TRBJ1-5|.|.|TRBV12-5
TGTGCTAGTGGTTTGGTATTTCCCGTCCAGCCCCAGCATTTT
CASGLVFPVQPQHF
>TRBJ2-5|.|TRBD1|TRBV28
TGTGCCAGCAGGCCTTTGGGGACAGGAGAAAGTAAGACCCAGTACTTC
CASRPLGTGESKTQYF
>TRBJ1-1|.|TRBD1|TRBV27
TGTGCCAGCAGGGGACAGGGACCTAACACTGAAGCTTTCTTT
CASRGQGPNTEAFF
>TRBJ2-1|.|TRBD1|TRBV29-1
TGCAGCGTTGAAGATCCCGCCGGACAGGTCTACAATGAGCAGTTCTTC
CSVEDPAGQVYNEQFF
>TRBJ1-2|.|.|TRBV18
TGTGCCAGCTCACCGTTCAGGGCTGGCTACACCTTC
CASSPFRAGYTF
>TRBJ1-3|.|.|TRBV10-3
TGTGCCATCAGTGGGACAGTCTCTGGAAACACCATATATTTT
CAISGTVSGNTIYF
>TRBJ2-7|few|.|TRBV28
TGTGCCAGCAGTTCCCTGGTACCCGGAGCCTACGAGCAGTACTTC
CASSSLVPGAYEQYF
>TRBJ2-3|.|.|TRBV4-2
TGTGCCAGCAGCCAAGATAAGGAGGGAGGAAGAGATACGCAGTATTTT
CASSQDKEGGRDTQYF
>TRBJ2-1|.|TRBD2|TRBV4-1
TGCGCCAGCAGCCATCCTCTAGCGGATTCCTACAATGAGCAGTTCTTC
CASSHPLADSYNEQFF
>TRBJ2-1|.|.|TRBV10-2
TGCGCCAGCAGTGAGGGAGTCAATGAGCAGTTCTTC
CASSEGVNEQFF
>TRBJ2-2|.|.|TRBV25-1
TGTGCCAGCACTGGTGACAACGCGAACACCGGGGAGCTGTTTTTT
CASTGDNANTGELFF
>TRBJ1-1|.|.|TRBV5-1
TGCGCCAGCAGCCCATCGGACGCTGGCGGGGGCACTGAAGCTTTCTTT
CASSPSDAGGGTEAFF
>TRBJ2-3|.|.|TRBV5-6
TGTGCCAGCAGCTTGTATCTGGGCTTCACAGATACGCAGTATTTT
CASSLYLGFTDTQYF
>TRBJ2-7|.|.|TRBV27
TGTGCCAGCAGTTCTCACGGGAGTTCCTACGAGCAGTACTTC
CASSSHGSSYEQYF
>TRBJ1-1|.|.|TRBV27
TGTGCCAGCAGTTTTCCAGGGAACACTGAAGCTTTCTTT
CASSFPGNTEAFF
>TRBJ1-4|.|.|TRBV4-1
TGCGCCAGCAGCCAAGAGGGACTGGGGAATGAAAAACTGTTTTTT
CASSQEGLGNEKLFF
>TRBJ1-5|once|.|TRBV19
TGTGCCAGTAGCCGGGACACGTATCCTCTTCAGCCCCAGCATTTT
CASSRDTYPLQPQHF
>TRBJ2-3|.|TRBD2|TRBV5-1
TGCGCCAGCAGCGTTGGACTAGCGGGAGTGGTGACAGATACGCAGTATTTT
CASSVGLAGVVTDTQYF
>TRBJ1-4|.|.|TRBV28
TGTGCCAGCAGTTCCCCCCCGGACAGAGTCAGTAGTAGTTCGCGGAAACTGTTTTTT
CASSSPPDRVSSSSRKLFF
>TRBJ2-7|.|.|TRBV12-5
TGTGCTAGTGGTTTGCCAGGGGCTTTAGAGCAGTACTTC
CASGLPGALEQYF
>TRBJ2-2|.|TRBD2|TRBV7-7
TGTGCCAGCAGCTTAGACCCTTGGGCGGGAGTGCGGACCGGGGAGCTGTTTTTT
CASSLDPWAGVRTGELFF
>TRBJ1-1|.|.|TRBV5-1
TGCGCCAGCAGCATGAGACAGGCTAACACTGAAGCTTTCTTT
CASSMRQANTEAFF
>TRBJ2-7|.|.|TRBV28
TGTGCCAGCAGACGTGGTACCGCGGGGGAGCAGTACTTC
CASRRGTAGEQYF
>TRBJ1-5|.|TRBD1|TRBV6-1
TGTGCCAGCAGTGAAGGAGGGTGGGACAGGGGAGAATATAGCAATCAGCCCCAGCATTTT
CASSEGGWDRGEYSNQPQHF
>TRBJ1-2|.|TRBD1|TRBV9
TGTGCCAGCAGCTCTAACAGGGGAGCCCGCTATGGCTACACCTTC
CASSSNRGARYGYTF
>TRBJ2-2|.|.|TRBV11-2
TGTGCCAGCAGCTCCGCGACCCAACGGGCCGGGGAGCTGTTTTTT
CASSSATQRAGELFF
>TRBJ2-2|.|TRBD1|TRBV6-1
TGTGCCAGCAGTGAACGGACAGGGGGCTCTCCCGGGGAGCTGTTTTTT
CASSERTGGSPGELFF
>TRBJ2-7|.|TRBD1|TRBV6-1
TGTGCCAGCAGTGAAGGGACAGGGGGCTACGAGCAGTACTTC
CASSEGTGGYEQYF
>TRBJ2-1|.|.|TRBV5-1
TGCGCCAGCAGTGGGCCTGCCAATGAGCAGTTCTTC
CASSGPANEQFF
>TRBJ1-2|few|TRBD1|TRBV28
TGTGCCAGCGGGACAGGGGGCAATTTTAACTATGGCTACACCTTC
CASGTGGNFNYGYTF
>TRBJ2-1|.|TRBD2|TRBV6-5
TGTGCCAGCAGTTATAGCGGGTTTAGCTCCTACAATGAGCAGTTCTTC
CASSYSGFSSYNEQFF
>TRBJ2-3|.|TRBD2|TRBV5-1
TGCGCCAGCAGCAGGGAGGGACCAGATACGCAGTATTTT
CASSREGPDTQYF
>TRBJ2-1|.|.|TRBV2
TGTGCCAGCAGAGGGGTGGGGGAGGTTTACAATGAGCAGTTCTTC
CASRGVGEVYNEQFF
>TRBJ2-3|.|.|TRBV5-1
TGCGCCAGCAGCTTCAGACAGGAGGCAGATACGCAGTATTTT
CASSFRQEADTQYF
>TRBJ2-7|.|.|TRBV5-1
TGCGCCAGCAGCTCTACAGGGTATAGCTACGAGCAGTACTTC
CASSSTGYSYEQYF
>TRBJ1-5|.|.|TRBV4-2
TGTGCCAGCAGCCAAGAGGGGGCACGGTATAGCAATCAGCCCCAGCATTTT
CASSQEGARYSNQPQHF
>TRBJ2-5|.|.|TRBV11-2
TGTGCCAGCAGCCGGGGGTCGCAAGAGACCCAGTACTTC
CASSRGSQETQYF
>TRBJ1-2|.|.|TRBV9
TGTGCCAGCTCGACTGGAATCAGCTACACCTTC
CASSTGISYTF
>TRBJ1-1|.|.|TRBV5-4
TGTGCCAGCAGCTTTGGGGGGTCTATGAACACTGAAGCTTTCTTT
CASSFGGSMNTEAFF
>TRBJ2-7|.|.|TRBV29-1
TGCAGCGTTTATCCCGGGCAGGGGGGCTACGAGCAGTACTTC
CSVYPGQGGYEQYF
>TRBJ2-1|.|TRBD2|TRBV6-1
TGTGCCAGCAGTGAAGCCCTAGCGGGAGGGCTGTACAATGAGCAGTTCTTC
CASSEALAGGLYNEQFF